A single sample is the source of the 20 T cell receptor beta chains below, sequenced in a study of T cell responses to AZD1222 COVID-19 vaccine. Clones were read by immunoSEQ multiplex PCR, and TCRdb kept only the in-frame ones, dropping some. The sample lists about 88,000 clones; 70% to 90% were seen once. The input for sequencing was peripheral blood, taken on day 0 of AZD1222 vaccination. These receptors originate from an adult in good health.

This clone occurred once. This rearrangement joins TRBV7-3 to TRBJ1-4, with D perhaps TRBD1 (6 bases). The germline V gene has CDR1 SGHTA and CDR2 FQGTGA. V lost 6 bases and J 3 bases, leaving 14 bases between the germline ends. The CDR3 is 15 amino acids. CDR3: CASSPGELSNEKLFF. The DNA of the CDR3 is TGTGCCAGCAGTCCAGGGGAACTATCTAATGAAAAACTGTTTTTT. Using reference TRBV7-3 and TRBJ1-4 for the parts outside the CDR3, the full variable domain is GAGVSQTPSNKVTEKGKYVELRCDPISGHTALYWYRQSLGQGPEFLIYFQGTGAADDSGLPNDRFFAVRPEGSVSTLKIQRTERGDSAVYLCASSPGELSNEKLFFGSGTQLSVL.

The chain combines TRBV7-9 with TRBJ1-2, with 9 bases identical to TRBD1. This CDR3 contains 15 residues. The J segment lost 8 bases and the V segment lost 3 bases, leaving 10 bases of the junction unmatched. Per germline, CDR1 SEHNR and CDR2 FQNEAQ (reference sequence). The CDR3 protein is CASSLIQGAIDGYTF. The DNA of the CDR3 is TGTGCCAGCAGCTTGATACAGGGGGCCATCGACGGCTACACCTTC.

J is TRBJ1-5 and V is TRBV5-8, with 7 bases that match TRBD1. The CDR3 contains 15 residues. After removal of 2 bases from V and 2 bases from J, the junction contained 4 bases not matched to a gene. The germline V gene encodes CDR1 SGHTS and CDR2 YDEGEE. The CDR3 DNA is TGTGCCAGCAGCTTCGAGGGGGCCGGCAATCAGCCCCAGCATTTT. It translates to CASSFEGAGNQPQHF.

The rearrangement links TRBV6-5 to TRBJ1-6; D is undetermined. Germline lookup yields CDR1 MNHEY and CDR2 SVGAGI. V lost 7 bases to trimming and J lost 10 bases, with 17 bases between them. The CDR3 extends over 14 amino acids. In nucleotides, the CDR3 is TGTGCCAGCATCCCTAAGCCTGGAAGCTCACCCCTCCACTTT. Translation: CASIPKPGSSPLHF.

Worth noting for this clone: A read error may account for a junction end that differs from germline. This chain links TRBV5-5 with TRBJ1-5; no clear D gene. Germline values: CDR1 SGHKS, CDR2 YYEKEE (reference sequence). The CDR3 has 14 amino acids. The CDR3: CASSAIVGNQPQHF. The CDR3 region has the DNA TGTGCAAGCAGTGCGATAGTTGGCAATCAGCCCCAGCATTTT.

This clone was found once. The chain links TRBV3-1 (or the pseudogene TRBV3-2) to TRBJ1-1; no reliable D call. Germline CDR1 reads LGHDT; CDR2 reads YNNKEL (reference sequence). The CDR3 is made up of 12 amino acids. The V end lost 6 bases, the J end lost 11 bases, and 16 bases lay between the germline ends. This chain's CDR3 is CASRSTSLNAFF. In DNA, the CDR3 is TGTGCCAGCAGATCGACATCACTGAACGCTTTCTTT.

The chain is built from TRBV15 and TRBJ1-4; TRBD1 aligns across 7 bases. The CDR3 extends over 13 amino acids. V was pared by 8 bases and J by 4 bases, with 4 bases of the junction left unmatched. Per germline, CDR1 LNHNV and CDR2 YYDKDF (reference sequence). The CDR3 spells CATVRGFNEKLFF. In DNA form, the CDR3 reads TGTGCCACCGTCAGGGGGTTTAATGAAAAACTGTTTTTT.

This sequence joins TRBV28 and TRBJ1-5, with D possibly matching TRBD1 (5 bases). The CDR3 consists of 17 residues. Looked up from germline, CDR1 is MDHEN and CDR2 is SYDVKM. V was clipped by 1 base and J by 1 base, with 14 bases between them. CDR3 residues: CASSLSLPGGSNQPQHF. The CDR3 region has the DNA TGTGCCAGCAGTTTATCCCTGCCGGGGGGGAGCAATCAGCCCCAGCATTTT.

The V gene is TRBV9, the J gene TRBJ1-4; 12 positions agree with TRBD1. The CDR3 is 16 residues long. Looked up from germline, CDR1 is SGDLS and CDR2 is YYNGEE. Trimming at V came to 3 bases and at J to 13 bases, leaving 13 bases not matched to a gene. Here the CDR3 DNA reads TGTGCCAGCAGCGCCTACTTCGGGACAGGGGGCGAGGCACTGTTTTTT. Its translation is CASSAYFGTGGEALFF.

The rearrangement uses TRBV29-1 and TRBJ1-2; the D gene is possibly TRBD1 (6 bases). CDR1 is SQVTM and CDR2 is ANQGSEA in the germline V gene. Trimming pared 5 bases from V and 6 bases from J, leaving 16 bases between. This CDR3 spans 13 amino acids. Here the CDR3 DNA reads TGCAGCGTTATCCCCCGGGACAAAGATGGCTACACCTTC. Encoded protein: CSVIPRDKDGYTF.

The V gene is TRBV13, the J gene TRBJ1-1; D not certain. Trimming removed 5 bases from V and 3 bases from J, with 10 bases in between. The CDR3 has 13 residues. Per the germline V gene, CDR1 is PRHDT and CDR2 is FYEKMQ (reference sequence). The CDR3 DNA reads TGTGCCAGCAGCCGTGGACGGGACACTGAAGCTTTCTTT. This gives the protein CASSRGRDTEAFF.

The chain is built from TRBV5-1 and TRBJ1-1, with D perhaps matching TRBD1 (5 bases). Trimming shortened V by 0 bases and J by 3 bases, and 9 bases separated the two germline ends. There are 14 residues in the CDR3. CDR1 SGHRS and CDR2 YFSETQ come from the germline V gene. CDR3 sequence (DNA): TGCGCCAGCAGCTTGGCGGTCAGGGACACTGAAGCTTTCTTT. Protein sequence: CASSLAVRDTEAFF.

The V and J genes are TRBV11-2 and TRBJ1-1; unclear D gene. This CDR3 is 13 amino acids long. V was clipped by 3 bases and J by 5 bases, with 10 bases between them. Germline lookup yields CDR1 SGHAT and CDR2 FQNNGV. This CDR3 is CASSFRGGTEAFF. CDR3 in DNA: TGTGCCAGCAGCTTCCGAGGAGGAACTGAAGCTTTCTTT.

V and J are TRBV5-1 and TRBJ2-5, with 10 bases lining up with TRBD2. V shed 0 bases, J shed 4 bases, and the junction held 9 bases outside the gene matches. The CDR3 is 17 residues long. Germline CDR1 reads SGHRS; CDR2 reads YFSETQ. CDR3: CASSLAPGTSEGETQYF. The CDR3 DNA sequence: TGCGCCAGCAGCTTGGCTCCCGGGACTAGCGAAGGAGAGACCCAGTACTTC.

The chain uses TRBV6-5 and TRBJ2-5; D possibly corresponds to TRBD2 (6 bases). Germline CDR1 MNHEY, CDR2 SVGAGI. The CDR3 sequence is 12 residues long. V lost 10 bases to trimming and J lost 2 bases, with 11 bases between them. The CDR3 protein is CATGTSQETQYF. The DNA of the CDR3 is TGTGCCACCGGGACTTCACAAGAGACCCAGTACTTC.

The chain combines TRBV27 with TRBJ2-3; a possible D gene is TRBD2 (7 bases). CDR1 MNHEY and CDR2 SMNVEV come from the germline V gene (reference sequence). Trimming removed 7 bases at V and 0 bases at J, with 14 bases between. This CDR3 region has 15 residues. The CDR3 nucleotides read TGTGCCAGCACCCTGGGGGGGCCCAGCACAGATACGCAGTATTTT. Translating it yields CASTLGGPSTDTQYF.

The chain links TRBV30 to TRBJ2-3, with 15 bases lining up with TRBD2. V shed 4 bases and J 4 bases; nucleotides not matched to a gene: 6. Per germline, CDR1 GTSNPN and CDR2 SVGIG (reference sequence). This CDR3 contains 16 residues. The CDR3 region has the DNA TGTGCCTGGATTGGGACTAGCGGGGGGCCGGCAGATACGCAGTATTTT. Translated: CAWIGTSGGPADTQYF.

CDR3: CASSFEGADNSPLHF. The CDR3 region has the DNA TGTGCCAGCAGTTTTGAAGGGGCGGATAATTCACCCCTCCACTTT. The chain employs TRBV27 and TRBJ1-6; possibly TRBD1 for D (5 bases). V shed 3 bases and J shed 5 bases, with 11 bases lying between them. Per germline, CDR1 MNHEY and CDR2 SMNVEV (reference sequence). This CDR3 comprises 15 residues.

The CDR3 reads CASSPSRDRDNEQFF. CDR3 nucleotide sequence: TGTGCCAGTAGTCCCTCCCGGGACAGAGACAATGAGCAGTTCTTC. The gene calls are TRBV19 and TRBJ2-1; 7 nucleotides line up with TRBD1. This CDR3 contains 15 residues. CDR1 and CDR2 from the germline V gene are LNHDA and SQIVND (reference sequence). Unmatched junction bases numbered 9, after V lost 5 bases and J lost 5 bases.

The chain is built from TRBV18 and TRBJ2-3, with D unresolved. Trimming removed 3 bases from V and 5 bases from J, with 15 bases in between. The CDR3 extends over 15 amino acids. Germline V gives CDR1 KGHSH, CDR2 LQKENI. This chain's CDR3 is CASSPNKALRDTQYF. The DNA for the CDR3 is TGTGCCAGCTCACCTAATAAGGCCCTCAGAGATACGCAGTATTTT.